The 31 T cell receptor beta chains given below trace back to one sample, sequenced in a study of radiotherapy plus CTLA-4 blockade in lung cancer. The assay was immunoSEQ multiplex PCR, and TCRdb's table has in-frame clones only and misses some. The table has about 45,000 clones, 73% seen once. The input for sequencing was peripheral blood, taken from a patient treated with radiotherapy plus ipilimumab. Receptor source: a human donor with non-small cell lung cancer who had a complete response to radiotherapy plus ipilimumab.

This chain links TRBV19 with TRBJ1-2; 11 bases map to TRBD1. The germline gives CDR1 LNHDA, CDR2 SQIVND (reference sequence). J gave up 5 bases and V 10 bases, and 6 bases lay outside the gene matches. The length of the CDR3 is 13 residues. This chain's CDR3 is CATRDRGWYGYTF. The CDR3 DNA reads as TGTGCCACTCGGGACAGGGGGTGGTATGGCTACACCTTC.

The chain joins TRBV27 to TRBJ2-5; 8 nucleotides match TRBD2. This CDR3 has 13 residues. J gave up 5 bases and V 2 bases, and 1 base lay outside the gene matches. Germline values: CDR1 MNHEY, CDR2 SMNVEV (reference sequence). CDR3 region: CASSLAGGETQYF. CDR3 DNA: TGTGCCAGCAGTTTAGCGGGGGGTGAGACCCAGTACTTC.

V is TRBV5-4 and J is TRBJ1-2; 7 bases map to TRBD1. CDR1 and CDR2 from the germline V gene are SGHNT and YYREEE (reference sequence). This CDR3 spans 14 amino acids. V was clipped by 2 bases and J by 2 bases; unmatched bases: 3. CDR3 DNA: TGTGCCAGCAGCTTAGGGACAGTCAACTATGGCTACACCTTC. Residues: CASSLGTVNYGYTF.

This clone occurred a few times. The chain uses TRBV7-2 and TRBJ1-2; D gene unclear. The CDR3 is made up of 12 amino acids. Trimming took 2 bases from V and 7 from J, leaving 8 bases between them. Germline V lookup: CDR1 SGHTA, CDR2 FQGNSA. The CDR3 sequence is CASSLYGFGYTF. The DNA of the CDR3 is TGTGCCAGCAGCTTATACGGTTTTGGCTACACCTTC.

The chain links TRBV28 to TRBJ2-2, with 7 bases fitting TRBD2. The CDR3 runs 14 residues. Trimming removed 8 bases from V and 5 bases from J; junction bases left unmatched: 8. Per germline, CDR1 MDHEN and CDR2 SYDVKM. This CDR3 is CASSGAGETGELFF. Here the CDR3 DNA reads TGTGCCAGCTCTGGGGCGGGAGAGACCGGGGAGCTGTTTTTT.

The chain employs TRBV28 and TRBJ2-1; TRBD2 aligns across 10 bases. CDR1 and CDR2 (germline): MDHEN, SYDVKM. The length of the CDR3 is 11 residues. The CDR3 DNA follows: TGTGGGACTAGCGGTCCCTATGAGCAGTTCTTC. Protein product: CGTSGPYEQFF.

A few counts support this clone. This chain uses TRBV28 with TRBJ2-5; D may be TRBD1 (6 bases). The CDR3 totals 15 residues. V lost 6 bases and J 0 bases, leaving 14 bases between the germline ends. CDR1 and CDR2 (germline): MDHEN, SYDVKM. The CDR3 coding sequence is TGTGCCAGCAGAGTGATGGGACAATACCAAGAGACCCAGTACTTC. Its protein is CASRVMGQYQETQYF.

This sequence joins TRBV7-9 and TRBJ1-1; 12 bases align to TRBD1. Trimming at V came to 5 bases and at J to 8 bases, leaving 6 bases not matched to a gene. CDR3 size: 14 residues. Per the germline V gene, CDR1 is SEHNR and CDR2 is FQNEAQ (reference sequence). The CDR3 protein is CASSGTGQGAEAFF. Here the CDR3 DNA reads TGTGCCAGCAGCGGTACGGGACAGGGGGCCGAAGCTTTCTTT.

The V call is TRBV7-9, the J call TRBJ2-7; 7 bases line up with TRBD1. The CDR3 has 14 amino acids. V gave up 5 bases and J gave up 4 bases; unmatched junction bases: 8. Germline CDR1 and CDR2: SEHNR and FQNEAQ (reference sequence). CDR3 nucleotide sequence: TGTGCCAGCAGCGCCACAGGGGCCCTATACGAGCAGTACTTC. This sequence encodes CASSATGALYEQYF.

Only a few counts were recorded for this clone. This chain uses TRBV2 with TRBJ2-7, with TRBD1 matching over 8 bases. Germline trimming cut 10 bases from V and 1 base from J; bases unmatched to any gene: 9. The CDR3 spans 14 residues. Germline V lookup: CDR1 SNHLY, CDR2 FYNNEI. DNA of the CDR3: TGTGCCACTAATCTGGGGGACAGGTCCTACGAGCAGTACTTC. Amino acids: CATNLGDRSYEQYF.

The chain recombines TRBV2 with TRBJ2-5; 10 nucleotides line up with TRBD1. The tail of the sequence fits TRBJ2-7 better, so the J call may be wrong. The CDR3 runs 15 residues. Germline V CDR1 and CDR2: SNHLY, FYNNEI. The CDR3 DNA reads TGTGCCAGCAGTTCGACAGGGGGCTCGATCTACGAGCAGTACTTC. Its protein is CASSSTGGSIYEQYF.

With respect to this clone: Other DNA sequences in this specimen translate into the identical CDR3. This chain uses TRBV7-9 with TRBJ2-7; TRBD1 matches at 8 bases. The CDR3 has 11 residues. Germline V gene lookup returns CDR1 SEHNR and CDR2 FQNEAQ (reference sequence). V gave up 8 bases and J gave up 7 bases; unmatched junction bases: 4. CDR3 nucleotide sequence: TGTGCCAGCTCGCGACAGGGGGAGCAGTACTTC. The encoded protein is CASSRQGEQYF.

This clone turned up a few times. This rearrangement joins TRBV2 to TRBJ2-5; unclear D gene. V dropped 5 bases and J dropped 3 bases, with 4 bases sitting between them. CDR1 SNHLY and CDR2 FYNNEI come from the germline V gene. This CDR3 is built from 11 residues. This CDR3 is CASSQEETQYF. In nucleotides, the CDR3 is TGTGCCAGCAGTCAGGAAGAGACCCAGTACTTC.

V is TRBV4-1 and J is TRBJ1-5, with 9 positions matching TRBD1. With V trimmed by 1 base and J by 0 bases, 10 bases remained unmatched. The germline V gene encodes CDR1 MGHRA and CDR2 YSYEKL. This CDR3 comprises 19 residues. The CDR3 DNA reads TGCGCCAGCAGCCAAGTCCCGGGACAGGGAGGCTATAGCAATCAGCCCCAGCATTTT. The encoded protein is CASSQVPGQGGYSNQPQHF.

This clone was counted only a few times. The V gene is TRBV4-1, the J gene TRBJ1-4, with D hard to call. Germline V gene data show CDR1 as MGHRA and CDR2 as YSYEKL. The CDR3 is made up of 14 amino acids. V was shortened by 0 bases and J by 8 bases, with 10 bases between the two germline ends. The CDR3 here is CASSQENRDEKLFF. The CDR3 DNA reads as TGCGCCAGCAGCCAAGAAAACAGAGACGAAAAACTGTTTTTT.

This sequence joins TRBV18 and TRBJ2-1; 8 nucleotides line up with TRBD2. The CDR3 length is 15 residues. V was pared by 5 bases and J by 7 bases, with 10 bases of the junction left unmatched. Germline values: CDR1 KGHSH, CDR2 LQKENI. The CDR3 protein is CASSSGGLNQNEQFF. The CDR3 DNA sequence: TGTGCCAGCTCATCGGGGGGGCTAAATCAGAATGAGCAGTTCTTC.

The genes are TRBV6-5 and TRBJ2-7; 7 positions match TRBD2. The CDR3 has 16 residues. From germline, CDR1 is MNHEY and CDR2 SVGAGI. The trim removed 0 bases at V and 0 bases at J, leaving 5 bases unmatched. The CDR3 DNA is TGTGCCAGCAGTTACTCAAGGCGGGGGAGCTCCTACGAGCAGTACTTC. Protein: CASSYSRRGSSYEQYF.

This rearrangement joins TRBV18 to TRBJ1-3; tentatively, D is TRBD1 (6 bases). Trimming shortened V by 1 base and J by 2 bases, and 12 bases separated the two germline ends. Looked up from germline, CDR1 is KGHSH and CDR2 is LQKENI. This CDR3 has 16 residues. In DNA, the CDR3 is TGTGCCAGCTCACCACTCGAAACAGGGACTGGAAACACCATATATTTT. Protein: CASSPLETGTGNTIYF. The full variable domain, completed using reference TRBV18 and TRBJ1-3, is NAGVMQNPRHLVRRRGQEARLRCSPMKGHSHVYWYRQLPEEGLKFMVYLQKENIIDESGMPKERFSAEFPKEGPSILRIQQVVRGDSAAYFCASSPLETGTGNTIYFGEGSWLTVV.

The chain recombines TRBV7-9 with TRBJ2-3; D may be TRBD2 (5 bases). Per the germline V gene, CDR1 is SEHNR and CDR2 is FQNEAQ (reference sequence). Trimming cost V 1 base and J 6 bases, with 17 bases left between them. The CDR3 contains 16 residues. The CDR3 bases are TGTGCCAGCAGCTTAGTTTCACGGGAACTGGAGGATACGCAGTATTTT. Translating gives CASSLVSRELEDTQYF.

The chain uses TRBV6-6 and TRBJ2-7, with 7 bases identical to TRBD2. The V segment lost 5 bases and the J segment 1 base; nucleotides outside the gene matches: 5. Per germline, CDR1 MNHNY and CDR2 SVGAGI (reference sequence). The CDR3 spans 14 residues. The CDR3 sequence is CASSGGGRSYEQYF. DNA of the CDR3: TGTGCCAGCAGTGGCGGGGGAAGGTCCTACGAGCAGTACTTC.

J is TRBJ2-7 and V is TRBV6-5, with 9 bases aligning to TRBD1. The CDR3 covers 15 residues. The J segment lost 7 bases and the V segment lost 4 bases, leaving 11 bases of the junction unmatched. CDR1 and CDR2 (germline): MNHEY, SVGAGI. The CDR3 loop reads CASSWSGTGRFEQYF. The CDR3 region has the DNA TGTGCCAGCAGTTGGTCCGGGACAGGGCGTTTTGAGCAGTACTTC.

The chain employs TRBV7-2 and TRBJ2-7, with TRBD1 as a possible D gene (5 bases). The germline V gene has CDR1 SGHTA and CDR2 FQGNSA. V dropped 5 bases and J dropped 0 bases, with 11 bases sitting between them. The CDR3 consists of 14 residues. The CDR3 region is CASSARQTSYEQYF. The CDR3 DNA is TGTGCCAGCAGCGCCCGACAGACCTCCTACGAGCAGTACTTC.

The chain combines TRBV19 with TRBJ2-1; TRBD1 agrees at 7 bases. Germline V gene data show CDR1 as LNHDA and CDR2 as SQIVND (reference sequence). V lost 5 bases, J lost 0 bases, and 4 bases stayed unmatched. The CDR3 spans 15 residues. DNA of the CDR3: TGTGCCAGTAGTCCGGACAGGAGCTCCTACAATGAGCAGTTCTTC. Protein product: CASSPDRSSYNEQFF.

This rearrangement joins TRBV7-9 to TRBJ2-3; no reliable D call. Germline loops: CDR1 SEHNR, CDR2 FQNEAQ (reference sequence). Trimming took off 3 bases at V and 4 bases at J, with 11 bases between the two ends. CDR3 length: 14 amino acids. The CDR3 reads CASSLESPPDTQYF. For the CDR3, the DNA is TGTGCCAGCAGCTTGGAGTCCCCCCCAGATACGCAGTATTTT.

In its sample, this clone was seen a few times. This CDR3 is CASSTGFQETQYF. Here the CDR3 DNA reads TGTGCCAGCAGCACAGGATTCCAAGAGACCCAGTACTTC. The V call is TRBV11-3, the J call TRBJ2-5; tentative D call: TRBD1 (5 bases). This CDR3 region has 13 residues. CDR1 and CDR2 from the germline V gene are SGHNT and YENEEA. Trimming removed 5 bases at V and 1 base at J, with 8 bases between.

This clone occurred once. The chain combines TRBV6-6 with TRBJ1-1, with a possible D match to TRBD1 (5 bases). Looked up from germline, CDR1 is MNHNY and CDR2 is SVGAGI (reference sequence). V dropped 0 bases and J dropped 8 bases, with 10 bases sitting between them. The CDR3 consists of 13 residues. The CDR3 sequence: CASSYSMTVEAFF. CDR3 sequence (DNA): TGTGCCAGCAGTTACTCGATGACAGTCGAAGCTTTCTTT.

This clone appeared a few times. The genes are TRBV7-6 and TRBJ2-5; 7 nucleotides match TRBD2. Matching the DNA end better, TRBJ2-7 makes the J call doubtful. In germline, CDR1 is SGHVS, CDR2 FNYEAQ. The CDR3 runs 14 residues. The CDR3 loop reads CASSLGASGYEQYF. The CDR3 DNA is TGTGCCAGCAGCTTAGGGGCTAGCGGCTACGAGCAGTACTTC.

J is TRBJ2-7 and V is TRBV28, with D hard to call. This CDR3 has 12 amino acids. Germline-derived CDR1 and CDR2 are MDHEN and SYDVKM. The V gene lost 2 bases and the J gene lost 4 bases, with 6 bases spanning the gap. Written as DNA, the CDR3 is TGTGCCAGCAGTTTACAGGCTTACGAGCAGTACTTC. Residues: CASSLQAYEQYF.

V is TRBV6-1 and J is TRBJ1-2; no clear D. CDR3 length: 11 residues. The germline gives CDR1 MNHNS, CDR2 SASEGT. V was trimmed by 4 bases and J by 2 bases, leaving 2 bases between them. CDR3 amino acids: CASSANYGYTF. In DNA form, the CDR3 reads TGTGCCAGCAGTGCAAACTATGGCTACACCTTC.

This rearrangement joins TRBV27 to TRBJ2-5; TRBD2 matches at 7 bases. The J call may be incorrect, as the DNA end agrees better with TRBJ2-7. In germline, CDR1 is MNHEY, CDR2 SMNVEV (reference sequence). This CDR3 contains 13 residues. CDR3 sequence (DNA): TGTGCCAGCAGTCAGCCGGGAGGCTACGAGCAGTACTTC. It encodes CASSQPGGYEQYF.

In DNA form, the CDR3 reads TGTGCCAGCAGCTCGAAGACAGGGCTTAGCACCGGGGAGCTGTTTTTT. Translation: CASSSKTGLSTGELFF. The V gene is TRBV5-8, the J gene TRBJ2-2; the match to TRBD1 covers 7 bases. Germline CDR1 SGHTS, CDR2 YDEGEE. J gave up 4 bases and V 3 bases, and 9 bases lay outside the gene matches. This CDR3 has 16 residues.